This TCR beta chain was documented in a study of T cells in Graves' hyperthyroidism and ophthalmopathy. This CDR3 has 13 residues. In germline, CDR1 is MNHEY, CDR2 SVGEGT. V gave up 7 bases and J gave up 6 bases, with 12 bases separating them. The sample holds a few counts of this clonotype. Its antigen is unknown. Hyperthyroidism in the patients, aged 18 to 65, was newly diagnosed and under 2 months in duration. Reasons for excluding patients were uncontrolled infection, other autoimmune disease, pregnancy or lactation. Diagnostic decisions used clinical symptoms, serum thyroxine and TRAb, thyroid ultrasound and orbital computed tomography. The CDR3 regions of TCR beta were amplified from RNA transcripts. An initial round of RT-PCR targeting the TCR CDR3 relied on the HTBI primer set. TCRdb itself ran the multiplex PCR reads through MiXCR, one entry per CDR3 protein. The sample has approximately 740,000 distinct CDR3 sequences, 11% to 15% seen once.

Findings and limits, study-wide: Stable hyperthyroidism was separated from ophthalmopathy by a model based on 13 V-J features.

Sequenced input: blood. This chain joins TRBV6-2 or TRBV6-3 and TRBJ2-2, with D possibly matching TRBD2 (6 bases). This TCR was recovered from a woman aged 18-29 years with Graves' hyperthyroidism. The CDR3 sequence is CASKTGVPGELFF. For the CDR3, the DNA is TGTGCCAGCAAAACGGGGGTCCCCGGGGAGCTGTTTTTT.